These 25 T cell receptor beta chains came from one sample sequenced in a study of identical twins. TCRdb reprocessed the 5' RACE reads via MiXCR and lists one record per CDR3 protein. The table records a few hundred thousand distinct CDR3 sequences, about 18% of them present only once. The sample was naive T cells sorted from blood. These TCRs come from a man aged 50 or older in good health.

There are many counts of this clonotype. The V gene is TRBV29-1, the J gene TRBJ1-2, with TRBD1 matching 9 bases. CDR3 size: 14 residues. Per germline, CDR1 SQVTM and CDR2 ANQGSEA. V lost 7 bases, J lost 8 bases, and 14 bases stayed unmatched. The CDR3 DNA reads TGCAGCGCCGGGACAGGGACCACTCCTTGGGGCTACACCTTC. Amino acids: CSAGTGTTPWGYTF.

The CDR3, as DNA: TGTGCCAGCAGCTCGACGGTATGGAGTCAGCCCCAGCATTTT. This sequence encodes CASSSTVWSQPQHF. The V gene is TRBV27, the J gene TRBJ1-5; D remains ambiguous. Per germline, CDR1 MNHEY and CDR2 SMNVEV (reference sequence). V dropped 6 bases and J dropped 6 bases, with 15 bases sitting between them. The CDR3 is 14 amino acids.

V is TRBV18 and J is TRBJ2-1, with D perhaps matching TRBD2 (6 bases). The germline V and J ends were trimmed by 6 bases and 4 bases, with 10 bases remaining between them. The CDR3 has 13 residues. CDR1 is KGHSH and CDR2 is LQKENI in the germline V gene. CDR3 coding DNA: TGTGCCAGCTCCAAGGACTATTACAATGAGCAGTTCTTC. Residues: CASSKDYYNEQFF.

This clonotype has just a few counts. V is TRBV27 and J is TRBJ2-3; no definite D call. CDR3 length: 15 amino acids. CDR1 is MNHEY, CDR2 SMNVEV, per germline (reference sequence). Between the trimmed V and J ends, which lost 5 bases and 0 bases, there was a span of 12 bases. CDR3: CASSDLPGSTDTQYF. In DNA, the CDR3 is TGTGCCAGCAGTGACCTTCCTGGTAGCACAGATACGCAGTATTTT.

This clonotype was seen repeatedly, ten times or more. The V and J genes are TRBV12-3 or TRBV12-4 and TRBJ2-4; TRBD1 matches 9 bases. CDR3 length equals 14 residues. Trimming cost V 5 bases and J 5 bases; bases outside gene matches: 4. CDR3 DNA: TGTGCCAGCAGTCACCGGGACAGGGAAAACATTCAGTACTTC. This codes for CASSHRDRENIQYF.

This clonotype was observed many times. The V and J genes are TRBV7-9 and TRBJ2-1; the D is unclear. Trimming left V 1 base short and J 4 bases short, with 11 bases between. This CDR3 spans 15 amino acids. The germline V gene encodes CDR1 SEHNR and CDR2 FQNEAQ (reference sequence). The CDR3 bases are TGTGCCAGCAGCTTAGGGGTAGGCTCATACAATGAGCAGTTCTTC. It is translated as CASSLGVGSYNEQFF.

This clonotype has a handful of counts. The rearrangement links TRBV5-6 to TRBJ2-2, with a tentative D call TRBD2 (6 bases). The V gene lost 4 bases and the J gene lost 10 bases, with 11 bases spanning the gap. CDR1 and CDR2 from the germline V gene are SGHDT and YYEEEE. CDR3 length equals 12 residues. CDR3 amino acids: CASSVGTPELFF. DNA of the CDR3: TGTGCCAGCAGCGTCGGGACTCCGGAGCTGTTTTTT.

A few counts support this clonotype. The chain has TRBV4-3 and TRBJ2-3; D may be TRBD1 (6 bases). Germline V gene data show CDR1 as LGHNA and CDR2 as YSLEER. This CDR3 is built from 12 residues. V was shortened by 5 bases and J by 7 bases, with 10 bases between the two germline ends. The CDR3 loop reads CASSGGTYTQYF. The CDR3 region has the DNA TGCGCCAGCAGCGGGGGCACGTATACGCAGTATTTT.

This clonotype was seen at least ten times. This chain links TRBV6-2 or TRBV6-3 with TRBJ1-1, with D perhaps matching TRBD1 (5 bases). V was shortened by 5 bases and J by 7 bases, with 26 bases between the two germline ends. There are 17 residues in the CDR3. Germline lookup yields CDR1 MNHEY and CDR2 SVGEGT. CDR3 coding DNA: TGTGCCAGCAGTACTCCTTATGCCCCGGGACGGAATTATGAAGCTTTCTTT. Amino acid sequence: CASSTPYAPGRNYEAFF.

This clonotype has a count of ten or more. This chain links TRBV7-2 with TRBJ1-3; possible D gene TRBD1, 5 bases. The V and J ends lost 5 bases and 2 bases respectively, with 10 bases between them. This CDR3 spans 14 amino acids. Germline V gene data show CDR1 as SGHTA and CDR2 as FQGNSA. CDR3 region: CASSLGAAGNTIYF. CDR3 in DNA: TGTGCCAGCAGCCTAGGGGCAGCTGGAAACACCATATATTTT.

The genes are TRBV5-5 and TRBJ2-6; D remains unclear. The CDR3 spans 16 residues. V lost 4 bases, J lost 0 bases, and 11 bases lay in between. Germline assignment: CDR1 SGHKS and CDR2 YYEKEE (reference sequence). The CDR3 spells CASSRVAVSGANVLTF. The CDR3 nucleotides read TGTGCCAGCAGCCGTGTGGCGGTCTCTGGGGCCAACGTCCTGACTTTC. Complete variable domain (other parts from reference TRBV5-5 and TRBJ2-6): DAGVTQSPTHLIKTRGQQVTLRCSPISGHKSVSWYQQVLGQGPQFIFQYYEKEERGRGNFPDRFSARQFPNYSSELNVNALLLGDSALYLCASSRVAVSGANVLTFGAGSRLTVL.

J is TRBJ1-3 and V is TRBV11-2; maybe TRBD1 (5 bases). V was pared by 4 bases and J by 0 bases, with 22 bases between. The CDR3 has 19 residues. Germline CDR1 reads SGHAT; CDR2 reads FQNNGV. The CDR3 here is CASSSLIGAVSFSGNTIYF. CDR3 DNA sequence: TGTGCCAGCAGCTCCCTGATCGGGGCTGTTTCTTTCTCTGGAAACACCATATATTTT.

In its sample, this clonotype was seen many times. One junction end disagrees with the germline gene, perhaps due to a read error. The V call is TRBV29-1, the J call TRBJ2-1; the D is unclear. CDR3 length equals 10 residues. The germline gives CDR1 SQVTM, CDR2 ANQGSEA. The CDR3 DNA follows: TGCAACGTTCGGCAGGTTCGGCAGTTCTTC. Translated, it gives CNVRQVRQFF.

The rearrangement links TRBV7-2 to TRBJ2-7; no clear D. This CDR3 is built from 15 residues. In germline, CDR1 is SGHTA, CDR2 FQGNSA. Trimming took off 2 bases at V and 3 bases at J, with 14 bases between the two ends. The CDR3 loop is CASSLLPAGSYEQYF. CDR3 sequence (DNA): TGTGCCAGCAGCTTATTGCCGGCCGGTAGCTACGAGCAGTACTTC.

This clonotype occurred many times. CDR3 coding DNA: TGCAGCGTTGGGGGTGAGACCCAGTACTTC. Amino acid sequence: CSVGGETQYF. This chain uses TRBV29-1 with TRBJ2-5; D call uncertain. In germline, CDR1 is SQVTM, CDR2 ANQGSEA. Between the trimmed V and J ends, which lost 4 bases and 5 bases, there was a span of 5 bases. The CDR3 covers 10 residues.

This clonotype was observed many times. V gene TRBV6-5 combines with J gene TRBJ1-2; D possibly corresponds to TRBD1 (5 bases). There are 16 residues in the CDR3. Germline V gene data show CDR1 as MNHEY and CDR2 as SVGAGI. The V end was cut by 0 bases, the J end by 4 bases, with 15 bases between. The chain's CDR3 is CASSYSVRQTSYGYTF. The CDR3 coding sequence is TGTGCCAGCAGTTACTCGGTCCGACAGACTAGCTATGGCTACACCTTC.

Concerning this clonotype: One junction end does not reproduce the germline sequence, and a read error may be involved. J is TRBJ1-6 and V is TRBV5-6, with 10 bases identical to TRBD1. The CDR3 extends over 15 amino acids. From germline, CDR1 is SGHDT and CDR2 YYEEEE. CDR3 loop: CACSSGTGVMLPLHF. The CDR3 DNA reads as TGTGCCTGCAGCTCGGGGACAGGGGTGATGCTACCCCTCCACTTT.

In its sample, this clonotype was seen a few times. The chain joins TRBV29-1 to TRBJ1-1; D gene uncertain. Germline lookup yields CDR1 SQVTM and CDR2 ANQGSEA. V was pared by 3 bases and J by 2 bases, with 10 bases between. This CDR3 region has 13 residues. CDR3 coding DNA: TGCAGCGTTGATGGGATCAGAAACACTGAAGCTTTCTTT. Amino acids: CSVDGIRNTEAFF.

The chain combines TRBV10-3 with TRBJ1-2; D gene ambiguous. The germline gives CDR1 ENHRY, CDR2 SYGVKD. The CDR3 contains 14 residues. Trimming removed 2 bases at V and 8 bases at J, with 15 bases between. CDR3 amino acids: CAISENPQLYGYTF. The DNA for the CDR3 is TGTGCCATCAGTGAGAACCCACAGCTATACGGCTACACCTTC.

The chain employs TRBV4-1 and TRBJ1-4; 8 bases align to TRBD1. With V trimmed by 3 bases and J by 8 bases, 8 bases remained unmatched. Germline V gene lookup returns CDR1 MGHRA and CDR2 YSYEKL. CDR3 length: 15 amino acids. The CDR3 DNA follows: TGCGCCAGCAGCCATAGGACAGGGTCGACCGAAAAACTGTTTTTT. Encoded protein: CASSHRTGSTEKLFF.

This clonotype was observed a handful of times. The CDR3, as DNA: TGTGCCAGCAGCGACTTAACAGGGAGGGCTTTCTTT. As protein: CASSDLTGRAFF. The chain joins TRBV5-5 to TRBJ1-1, with D maybe TRBD1 (6 bases). CDR1 SGHKS and CDR2 YYEKEE come from the germline V gene (reference sequence). Trimming took off 4 bases at V and 11 bases at J, with 15 bases between the two ends. CDR3 size: 12 residues.

This clonotype has ten or more counts. V and J are TRBV20-1 and TRBJ2-2; a possible D gene is TRBD2 (7 bases). V was cut by 2 bases and J by 6 bases, with 13 bases left in between. The germline V gene encodes CDR1 DFQATT and CDR2 SNEGSKA (reference sequence). This CDR3 spans 14 amino acids. The DNA for the CDR3 is TGCAGTGCTAGAACGGGGGGCGCCTCCGGGGAGCTGTTTTTT. It is translated as CSARTGGASGELFF.

This clonotype has ten or more counts. CDR3 sequence: CGGGTSGNTGELFF. The DNA of the CDR3 is TGCGGAGGGGGGACTAGCGGAAACACCGGGGAGCTGTTTTTT. The chain carries TRBV20-1 and TRBJ2-2, with TRBD2 matching 11 bases. The CDR3 consists of 14 residues. Germline V CDR1 and CDR2: DFQATT, SNEGSKA (reference sequence).

The sample holds a few counts of this clonotype. V usage is TRBV5-1 and J usage is TRBJ2-1, with D possibly called TRBD1 or TRBD2 (5 bases each). With 3 bases removed from V and 5 bases from J, the gap between germline ends came to 15 bases. This CDR3 is built from 15 residues. The germline V gene has CDR1 SGHRS and CDR2 YFSETQ. The CDR3 DNA reads TGCGCCAGCAGCTCGTCCGGGACCCCTAACAATGAGCAGTTCTTC. Translated, it gives CASSSSGTPNNEQFF.

V and J are TRBV13 and TRBJ2-1; D possibly corresponds to TRBD2 (5 bases). The CDR3 spans 15 residues. Deletions cut 6 bases from V and 0 bases from J, with 12 bases between. Germline values: CDR1 PRHDT, CDR2 FYEKMQ (reference sequence). CDR3 sequence reads: CASRVDLSSYNEQFF. CDR3 bases: TGTGCCAGCAGGGTGGACTTGAGCTCCTACAATGAGCAGTTCTTC.